Listed here is a single TCR beta chain. The antigen remains undetermined. Some clones are missing from TCRdb's copy, which holds only in-frame ones; the method was immunoSEQ multiplex PCR. The sample contains approximately 130,000 clones, roughly 92% of which appear only once. V was clipped by 6 bases and J by 4 bases, with 12 bases between them. Germline V lookup: CDR1 MDHEN, CDR2 SYDVKM. The CDR3 length is 13 residues. The data were obtained in a study of T cell responses to AZD1222 COVID-19 vaccine. Findings and caveats of the study: Among the donors, most were white British and more were female, and clonal diversity was possibly underestimated.

This rearrangement joins TRBV28 to TRBJ1-1; no clear D. Specimen: peripheral blood, collected 28 days after the second AZD1222 dose. This TCR was recovered from an adult who received the AZD1222 COVID-19 vaccine. DNA for the CDR3: TGTGCCAGCAGAAGGGAACTGATCACTGAAGCTTTCTTT. As protein: CASRRELITEAFF.